Presented here are 30 T cell receptor beta chains from one specimen sequenced in a study of T cells in Graves' hyperthyroidism and ophthalmopathy. RNA transcripts served as the template for amplifying TCR beta CDR3 regions. Using the HTBI primer set, a first-round RT-PCR was run on the TCR CDR3. TCRdb re-called the multiplex PCR reads through MiXCR, storing one row per CDR3 protein. The repertoire holds some 650,000 distinct CDR3 sequences, with 15% to 20% as singletons. Sequencing was done on a sample of blood. Every receptor here comes from a middle-aged woman with Graves' ophthalmopathy.

Regarding this clonotype: A much larger clonotype is one base distant, so this may be a read error. The conserved closing phenylalanine or tryptophan is absent in this CDR3, likely reflecting a read error. The rearrangement joins TRBV11-2 to TRBJ1-6; D not resolved. Germline V gene sequence: CDR1 SGHAT, CDR2 FQNNGV. This CDR3 comprises 14 residues. The V end lost 0 bases, the J end lost 7 bases, and 7 bases lay between the germline ends. The CDR3 bases are TGTGCCAGCAGCTTAGATCCCGGGAATTCACCCCTCCACTCT. This sequence encodes CASSLDPGNSPLHS.

The chain recombines TRBV19 with TRBJ1-2; 7 bases are a match to TRBD1. V trimming: 5 bases; J trimming: 7 bases; junction bases outside the gene matches: 4. Germline V gene sequence: CDR1 LNHDA, CDR2 SQIVND (reference sequence). The CDR3 contains 12 residues. CDR3 loop: CASSLGTAGYTF. CDR3 sequence (DNA): TGTGCCAGTAGTCTTGGGACAGCTGGCTACACCTTC. Drawing the rest from reference TRBV19 and TRBJ1-2, the complete variable domain is DGGITQSPKYLFRKEGQNVTLSCEQNLNHDAMYWYRQDPGQGLRLIYYSQIVNDFQKGDIAEGYSVSREKKESFPLTVTSAQKNPTAFYLCASSLGTAGYTFGSGTRLTVV.

This clonotype was detected ten times or more. This chain uses TRBV11-2 with TRBJ2-7, with D hard to call. Germline V lookup: CDR1 SGHAT, CDR2 FQNNGV. The germline V and J ends were trimmed by 5 bases and 6 bases, with 14 bases remaining between them. This CDR3 comprises 13 residues. This CDR3 is CASSPGPTSEQYF. DNA of the CDR3: TGTGCCAGCAGCCCCGGACCGACCTCCGAGCAGTACTTC.

This clonotype was recorded at least ten times. The V gene is TRBV29-1, the J gene TRBJ1-2, with D tentatively TRBD1 (6 bases). V was cut by 3 bases and J by 8 bases, with 10 bases left in between. The CDR3 extends over 11 amino acids. From germline, CDR1 is SQVTM and CDR2 ANQGSEA. CDR3 DNA sequence: TGCAGCGTTGAGCACAGGGAGGGCTACACCTTC. It codes for CSVEHREGYTF.

This clonotype turned up a few times. The chain joins TRBV6-1 to TRBJ1-1; D not resolved. V lost 6 bases to trimming and J lost 1 base, with 21 bases between them. CDR1 is MNHNS, CDR2 SASEGT, per germline. CDR3 size: 17 residues. This CDR3 reads CASSPLSVYGSNTEAFF. In nucleotides, the CDR3 is TGTGCCAGCAGCCCCCTGTCAGTTTACGGTTCGAACACTGAAGCTTTCTTT.

This clonotype showed up many times. The J gene is TRBJ2-1, the V gene TRBV28; the D call may be TRBD1 or TRBD2 (5 bases each). Germline V CDR1 and CDR2: MDHEN, SYDVKM. V was pared by 8 bases and J by 6 bases, with 14 bases between. The CDR3 is 13 residues long. The CDR3 protein is CASLGTGGNEQFF. DNA of the CDR3: TGTGCCAGCCTCGGGACCGGAGGCAATGAGCAGTTCTTC.

The chain links TRBV7-2 to TRBJ2-3; D is ambiguous. CDR3 length equals 14 residues. Germline V gives CDR1 SGHTA, CDR2 FQGNSA. Deletions cut 5 bases from V and 1 base from J, with 10 bases between. Here the CDR3 reads CASSLPRRTDTQYF. The DNA for the CDR3 is TGTGCCAGCAGCCTGCCCAGACGCACAGATACGCAGTATTTT.

This clonotype was seen a few times. Here the CDR3 reads CASSITSGFTGELFF. CDR3 sequence (DNA): TGTGCCAGTAGTATAACTAGCGGGTTCACCGGGGAGCTGTTTTTT. This chain connects TRBV19 to TRBJ2-2, with 9 bases fitting TRBD2. The CDR3 runs to 15 residues. The germline V gene encodes CDR1 LNHDA and CDR2 SQIVND (reference sequence). The ends lost 2 bases at V and 4 bases at J; junction bases unmatched: 2. The full variable domain, in which reference TRBV19 and TRBJ2-2 provide the parts outside the CDR3, is DGGITQSPKYLFRKEGQNVTLSCEQNLNHDAMYWYRQDPGQGLRLIYYSQIVNDFQKGDIAEGYSVSREKKESFPLTVTSAQKNPTAFYLCASSITSGFTGELFFGEGSRLTVL.

J is TRBJ2-7 and V is TRBV20-1; 11 bases are shared with TRBD2. In germline, CDR1 is DFQATT, CDR2 SNEGSKA (reference sequence). This CDR3 is 16 amino acids long. Losses at the gene ends were 3 bases for V and 2 bases for J; bases not matched to a gene: 9. Here the CDR3 DNA reads TGCAGTGCTAGCAACCCGCGACTAGCGGGGACCTACGAGCAGTACTTC. Its translation is CSASNPRLAGTYEQYF.

The V call is TRBV5-1, the J call TRBJ2-7, with TRBD2 matching over 8 bases. The junction had 17 bases not matched to a gene; V was cut back by 0 bases and J by 3 bases. Germline-derived CDR1 and CDR2 are SGHRS and YFSETQ. This CDR3 has 19 amino acids. CDR3 bases: TGCGCCAGCAGCTTGGCCGGGGGGGCTGCCTCAACTCTCCGCTACGAGCAGTACTTC. Translating gives CASSLAGGAASTLRYEQYF.

The gene calls are TRBV2 and TRBJ1-1, with a weak D call TRBD1 (5 bases). The CDR3 sequence is 14 residues long. Looked up from germline, CDR1 is SNHLY and CDR2 is FYNNEI. Trimming removed 6 bases at V and 5 bases at J, with 16 bases between. The CDR3 loop reads CASRDWGAGTEAFF. The CDR3 region has the DNA TGTGCCAGCAGGGATTGGGGCGCGGGAACTGAAGCTTTCTTT.

This clonotype was seen at least ten times. V is TRBV6-2 or TRBV6-3 and J is TRBJ2-5; D tentatively reads TRBD1 or TRBD2 (5 bases each). The germline gives CDR1 MNHEY, CDR2 SVGEGT. This CDR3 is 15 amino acids long. V was cut by 2 bases and J by 0 bases, with 10 bases left in between. The CDR3 region is CASSYGDRHQETQYF. CDR3 coding DNA: TGTGCCAGCAGTTACGGGGACCGGCACCAAGAGACCCAGTACTTC.

There are many counts of this clonotype. This rearrangement joins TRBV7-6 to TRBJ1-6, with 7 bases that match TRBD1. The CDR3 spans 12 residues. Germline V gene data show CDR1 as SGHVS and CDR2 as FNYEAQ. Unmatched junction bases numbered 2, after V lost 6 bases and J lost 9 bases. In nucleotides, the CDR3 is TGTGCCAGCAGTTACAGGGGTTCACCCCTCCACTTT. Protein: CASSYRGSPLHF.

The rearrangement joins TRBV20-1 to TRBJ2-5; D assignment may be TRBD1 or TRBD2 (5 bases each). The CDR3 spans 12 residues. V gave up 6 bases and J gave up 2 bases, with 10 bases separating them. Germline V gene lookup returns CDR1 DFQATT and CDR2 SNEGSKA (reference sequence). The CDR3 DNA is TGCAGTGCACAGGAGGATCAAGAGACCCAGTACTTC. Encoded protein: CSAQEDQETQYF.

This clonotype has only a few counts. The chain links TRBV10-3 to TRBJ2-4, with 9 nucleotides matching TRBD1. This CDR3 is built from 18 residues. Germline V gives CDR1 ENHRY, CDR2 SYGVKD. The J segment lost 3 bases and the V segment lost 3 bases, leaving 12 bases of the junction unmatched. The CDR3 loop reads CAISDSYRGPDGKNIQYF. The CDR3 DNA reads as TGTGCCATCAGTGATTCCTACAGGGGGCCAGACGGCAAAAACATTCAGTACTTC.

V gene TRBV18 combines with J gene TRBJ2-3; 7 nucleotides match TRBD1. This CDR3 has 16 amino acids. V trimming: 5 bases; J trimming: 1 base; junction bases outside the gene matches: 9. Germline V CDR1 and CDR2: KGHSH, LQKENI. In nucleotides, the CDR3 is TGTGCCAGCTCATCCTACCCAGGGGGTCGCACAGATACGCAGTATTTT. It is translated as CASSSYPGGRTDTQYF. Together with reference TRBV18 and TRBJ2-3, the CDR3 gives the full variable domain: NAGVMQNPRHLVRRRGQEARLRCSPMKGHSHVYWYRQLPEEGLKFMVYLQKENIIDESGMPKERFSAEFPKEGPSILRIQQVVRGDSAAYFCASSSYPGGRTDTQYFGPGTRLTVL.

This rearrangement joins TRBV28 to TRBJ2-1, with D possibly matching TRBD2 (5 bases). CDR1 is MDHEN and CDR2 is SYDVKM in the germline V gene. This CDR3 has 14 amino acids. V gave up 4 bases and J gave up 4 bases, with 11 bases separating them. The CDR3 bases are TGTGCCAGCAGTTATCCGGACTCTTACAATGAGCAGTTCTTC. Translating it yields CASSYPDSYNEQFF.

The gene calls are TRBV10-3 and TRBJ2-3, with D unclear. V shed 0 bases and J shed 5 bases, with 3 bases lying between them. This CDR3 spans 12 amino acids. Germline V lookup: CDR1 ENHRY, CDR2 SYGVKD. CDR3 nucleotides: TGTGCCATCAGTGAGTCTGTAGATACGCAGTATTTT. It encodes CAISESVDTQYF.

This clonotype has a count of ten or more. CDR3 coding DNA: TGTGCCAGCAGTACCGCTAGCGGGGTCTACAATGAGCAGTTCTTC. Translating it yields CASSTASGVYNEQFF. V usage is TRBV12-3 or TRBV12-4 and J usage is TRBJ2-1, with 9 nucleotides matching TRBD2. J lost 3 bases, V lost 5 bases, and 5 bases had no gene match. This CDR3 has 15 amino acids.

This clonotype was picked up a small number of times. The chain employs TRBV28 and TRBJ2-1; 9 nucleotides match TRBD1. Looked up from germline, CDR1 is MDHEN and CDR2 is SYDVKM. The CDR3 is 11 amino acids. After removal of 6 bases from V and 12 bases from J, the junction contained 3 bases not matched to a gene. CDR3 amino acids: CASSPGQGQFF. In DNA, the CDR3 is TGTGCCAGCAGCCCGGGACAGGGGCAGTTCTTC.

This clonotype was found a few times. The chain combines TRBV10-2 with TRBJ2-1, with a possible D match to TRBD2 (6 bases). Germline V gives CDR1 WSHSY, CDR2 SAAADI. CDR3 length equals 19 residues. V lost 4 bases and J 0 bases, leaving 22 bases between the germline ends. CDR3 sequence reads: CASSVGWISGVSSYNEQFF. The CDR3 DNA reads as TGCGCCAGCAGTGTAGGGTGGATTAGCGGTGTTTCCTCCTACAATGAGCAGTTCTTC.

Ten or more counts support this clonotype. The chain has TRBV2 and TRBJ1-6; D ambiguous. Germline loops: CDR1 SNHLY, CDR2 FYNNEI. CDR3 length: 14 residues. V was shortened by 6 bases and J by 10 bases, with 16 bases between the two germline ends. The CDR3, as DNA: TGTGCCAGCAGGCCAAAGGGAGGACTCTCACCCCTCCACTTT. Translation gives CASRPKGGLSPLHF. The whole variable domain, remainder taken from reference TRBV2 and TRBJ1-6, is EPEVTQTPSHQVTQMGQEVILRCVPISNHLYFYWYRQILGQKVEFLVSFYNNEISEKSEIFDDQFSVERPDGSNFTLKIRSTKLEDSAMYFCASRPKGGLSPLHFGNGTRLTVT.

This clonotype was recorded a few times. The genes are TRBV11-3 and TRBJ2-2; D ambiguous. Per germline, CDR1 SGHNT and CDR2 YENEEA. Trimming took 7 bases from V and 1 from J, leaving 10 bases between them. This CDR3 is 14 amino acids long. The chain's CDR3 is CASKTAVNTGELFF. The DNA for the CDR3 is TGTGCCAGCAAAACCGCGGTGAACACCGGGGAGCTGTTTTTT.

CDR3 amino acids: CSVAPGGAYTEAFF. The DNA of the CDR3 is TGCAGCGTTGCCCCCGGTGGGGCGTACACTGAAGCTTTCTTT. The V gene is TRBV29-1, the J gene TRBJ1-1; D is perhaps TRBD1 (5 bases). CDR1 and CDR2 (germline): SQVTM, ANQGSEA. The CDR3 length is 14 residues. Trimming took off 4 bases at V and 3 bases at J, with 15 bases between the two ends.

This chain uses TRBV2 with TRBJ1-1; D not resolved. Germline V gene lookup returns CDR1 SNHLY and CDR2 FYNNEI. The V gene lost 7 bases and the J gene lost 3 bases, with 18 bases spanning the gap. The CDR3 sequence is 15 residues long. CDR3 nucleotide sequence: TGTGCCAGCATTTTCATCAGCACTGGAGACACTGAAGCTTTCTTT. It yields the protein CASIFISTGDTEAFF.

The rearrangement joins TRBV28 to TRBJ2-1; 13 nucleotides align to TRBD2. The V gene's germline CDR1 is MDHEN and CDR2 SYDVKM. Losses at the gene ends were 5 bases for V and 10 bases for J; bases not matched to a gene: 8. The CDR3 runs to 15 residues. CDR3 sequence reads: CASSEPGLAGHEQFF. DNA for the CDR3: TGTGCCAGCAGTGAGCCGGGACTAGCGGGACACGAGCAGTTCTTC.

This clonotype has at least ten counts. J is TRBJ1-2 and V is TRBV2; D unclear. The germline V gene has CDR1 SNHLY and CDR2 FYNNEI. Trimming removed 5 bases at V and 7 bases at J, with 8 bases between. The CDR3 loop spans 11 amino acids. CDR3 sequence (DNA): TGTGCCAGCAGTTTGAGCGGTGGCTACACCTTC. It specifies CASSLSGGYTF.

This clonotype showed up many times. The V call is TRBV3-1, the J call TRBJ2-1, with D perhaps given as TRBD1 or TRBD2 (5 bases each). Trimming removed 2 bases from V and 0 bases from J, with 11 bases in between. The germline V gene encodes CDR1 LGHDT and CDR2 YNNKEL (reference sequence). The CDR3 has 16 amino acids. The CDR3 DNA is TGTGCCAGCAGCCAAAGAGGGGCCAGCTCCTACAATGAGCAGTTCTTC. Its translation: CASSQRGASSYNEQFF.

This clonotype was observed a handful of times. V usage is TRBV4-1 and J usage is TRBJ2-1; 10 nucleotides match TRBD1. Per the germline V gene, CDR1 is MGHRA and CDR2 is YSYEKL. The CDR3 totals 17 residues. V dropped 4 bases and J dropped 0; count of bases not matched to a gene: 6. CDR3 DNA sequence: TGCGCCAGCAGCCGGGGACAGGGGCCAAGCTCCTACAATGAGCAGTTCTTC. Translation gives CASSRGQGPSSYNEQFF.

This clonotype has only a few counts. This chain uses TRBV6-5 with TRBJ2-5; D tentatively reads TRBD1 or TRBD2 (5 bases each). CDR3 size: 14 residues. Germline lookup yields CDR1 MNHEY and CDR2 SVGAGI. V lost 4 bases, J lost 7 bases, and 16 bases lay in between. CDR3 nucleotides: TGTGCCAGCAGTTCCCCGGGGCAGGATGGGACCCAGTACTTC. Translating gives CASSSPGQDGTQYF.